Shown below are 10 T cell receptor beta chains from a single sample sequenced in a study of T cell changes during pregnancy in multiple sclerosis. Clones were sequenced by immunoSEQ multiplex PCR, and TCRdb holds only the in-frame ones, with some missing. The table has about 120,000 clones, about 94% seen once; the top ten hold roughly 6%. Sequenced here: peripheral blood, sampled before pregnancy. The origin of the receptors is a female donor with multiple sclerosis, enrolled in a pregnancy study.

This clone was observed a few times. The rearrangement links TRBV7-9 to TRBJ1-2; 10 bases agree with TRBD1. The V gene's germline CDR1 is SEHNR and CDR2 FQNEAQ (reference sequence). This CDR3 is built from 15 residues. After removal of 4 bases from V and 4 bases from J, the junction contained 6 bases not matched to a gene. The DNA of the CDR3 is TGTGCCAGCAGCTCGACAGGGGGCGCCCCCTATGGCTACACCTTC. Translation gives CASSSTGGAPYGYTF.

The rearrangement links TRBV2 to TRBJ2-3; 7 bases are a match to TRBD2. This CDR3 has 14 residues. Germline CDR1 is SNHLY and CDR2 is FYNNEI. V shed 7 bases, J shed 1 base, and the junction held 5 bases outside the gene matches. The chain's CDR3 is CASNVLAGTDTQYF. CDR3 DNA: TGTGCCAGCAATGTCCTAGCGGGCACAGATACGCAGTATTTT.

The chain employs TRBV5-6 and TRBJ2-6; D not certain. The V gene's germline CDR1 is SGHDT and CDR2 YYEEEE. V shed 0 bases and J shed 2 bases, with 12 bases lying between them. CDR3 length: 17 amino acids. The DNA for the CDR3 is TGTGCCAGCAGCTTGGGGCCAGGTAGGACTGGGGCCAACGTCCTGACTTTC. Protein product: CASSLGPGRTGANVLTF.

This chain connects TRBV6-5 to TRBJ1-5; D possibly corresponds to TRBD1 (6 bases). CDR1 MNHEY and CDR2 SVGAGI come from the germline V gene. Trimming pared 6 bases from V and 0 bases from J, leaving 12 bases between. The CDR3 runs 15 residues. CDR3 residues: CASSLQGLSNQPQHF. The CDR3, as DNA: TGTGCCAGCAGCCTACAGGGCCTTAGCAATCAGCCCCAGCATTTT.

V and J are TRBV30 and TRBJ1-2; TRBD1 aligns across 8 bases. Trimming cost V 5 bases and J 0 bases; bases outside gene matches: 11. Germline-derived CDR1 and CDR2 are GTSNPN and SVGIG (reference sequence). CDR3 length: 16 residues. The CDR3 DNA is TGTGCCTGGGCTGCTTGGACAGGGAGCACTAACTATGGCTACACCTTC. This translates into CAWAAWTGSTNYGYTF.

The chain has TRBV2 and TRBJ1-1; D is ambiguous. The CDR3 has 17 residues. In germline, CDR1 is SNHLY, CDR2 FYNNEI. V was clipped by 1 base and J by 0 bases, with 15 bases between them. CDR3 in DNA: TGTGCCAGCAGTGAAGTAGGAGTAAGACGGGTGAACACTGAAGCTTTCTTT. Translation: CASSEVGVRRVNTEAFF.

The V and J genes are TRBV11-2 and TRBJ2-7; 11 bases are shared with TRBD1. This CDR3 contains 16 residues. CDR1 and CDR2 from the germline V gene are SGHAT and FQNNGV. V was clipped by 5 bases and J by 3 bases; unmatched bases: 9. CDR3 bases: TGTGCCAGCAGCATCACTCCGGGACAGGGGGTCTACGAGCAGTACTTC. Amino acids: CASSITPGQGVYEQYF. Supplemented by reference TRBV11-2 and TRBJ2-7, the full variable domain reads EAGVAQSPRYKIIEKRQSVAFWCNPISGHATLYWYQQILGQGPKLLIQFQNNGVVDDSQLPKDRFSAERLKGVDSTLKIQPAKLEDSAVYLCASSITPGQGVYEQYFGPGTRLTVT.

The chain combines TRBV7-3 with TRBJ2-3, with TRBD2 matching 7 bases. The CDR3 covers 15 residues. Germline CDR1 and CDR2: SGHTA and FQGTGA. J gave up 6 bases and V 2 bases, and 8 bases lay outside the gene matches. The CDR3 nucleotides read TGTGCCAGCAGCTTAGTTCTAGCGGAAGGGGATACGCAGTATTTT. Its translation: CASSLVLAEGDTQYF.

The rearrangement uses TRBV14 and TRBJ2-7, with TRBD2 as a possible D gene (6 bases). The CDR3 is 14 amino acids. Germline V gives CDR1 SGHDN, CDR2 FVKESK. The V and J ends lost 0 bases and 7 bases respectively, with 13 bases between them. The CDR3 DNA reads as TGTGCCAGCAGCCAAGATCGGAGGGTGTCGGAGCAGTACTTC. Translated: CASSQDRRVSEQYF.

The chain couples TRBV7-3 to TRBJ1-2; maybe TRBD1 (5 bases). There are 13 residues in the CDR3. V gave up 4 bases and J gave up 2 bases, with 8 bases separating them. Germline loops: CDR1 SGHTA, CDR2 FQGTGA. CDR3 protein: CASSSQGNYGYTF. The CDR3 bases are TGTGCCAGCAGCTCTCAGGGCAACTATGGCTACACCTTC.